This entry lists 29 T cell receptor beta chains sequenced from one sample in a study of identical twins. In TCRdb, the 5' RACE reads were re-called with MiXCR into one record per CDR3 protein. The repertoire holds roughly 720,000 distinct CDR3 sequences, with about 18% as singletons. The same data also contributed to another study, on T cells expressing NK-cell markers.

Sequencing was performed on PBMCs. The receptor set was obtained from a woman in her late teens or twenties in good health.

This sequence joins TRBV5-1 and TRBJ1-1, with D unclear. Germline loops: CDR1 SGHRS, CDR2 YFSETQ. V was shortened by 3 bases and J by 3 bases, with 12 bases between the two germline ends. There are 14 residues in the CDR3. The CDR3 loop is CASSSTYGDTEAFF. DNA of the CDR3: TGCGCCAGCAGCTCCACGTACGGTGACACTGAAGCTTTCTTT.

V is TRBV11-2 and J is TRBJ2-7; 8 nucleotides match TRBD1. The CDR3 has 13 residues. Germline V gene data show CDR1 as SGHAT and CDR2 as FQNNGV. The V segment lost 6 bases and the J segment 6 bases; nucleotides outside the gene matches: 7. CDR3 amino acids: CASSPTDRGEQYF. The CDR3, as DNA: TGTGCCAGCAGTCCTACCGACAGGGGCGAGCAGTACTTC.

J is TRBJ2-3 and V is TRBV20-1; tentative D call: TRBD2 (6 bases). The germline V gene has CDR1 DFQATT and CDR2 SNEGSKA (reference sequence). Trimming removed 5 bases from V and 0 bases from J, with 9 bases in between. This CDR3 is 13 amino acids long. This CDR3 is CSAPAGSTDTQYF. The CDR3 DNA sequence: TGCAGTGCTCCCGCGGGGAGCACAGATACGCAGTATTTT.

In its sample, this clonotype was seen many times. The chain carries TRBV4-3 and TRBJ1-4; maybe TRBD1 (5 bases). The CDR3 runs to 14 residues. Germline CDR1 and CDR2: LGHNA and YSLEER. With 3 bases removed from V and 5 bases from J, the gap between germline ends came to 10 bases. Written as DNA, the CDR3 is TGCGCCAGCAGCCACGGGACGGTGAATGAAAAACTGTTTTTT. It encodes CASSHGTVNEKLFF.

This clonotype was found a few times. The V call is TRBV28, the J call TRBJ2-5, with D possibly matching TRBD2 (7 bases). This CDR3 is 15 amino acids long. V was trimmed by 4 bases and J by 4 bases, leaving 16 bases between them. In germline, CDR1 is MDHEN, CDR2 SYDVKM. CDR3 nucleotides: TGTGCCAGCAGTTCCCTACAGGGAGGGTCAGAGACCCAGTACTTC. This encodes CASSSLQGGSETQYF. Filled out from reference TRBV28 and TRBJ2-5, the complete variable domain reads DVKVTQSSRYLVKRTGEKVFLECVQDMDHENMFWYRQDPGLGLRLIYFSYDVKMKEKGDIPEGYSVSREKKERFSLILESASTNQTSMYLCASSSLQGGSETQYFGPGTRLLVL.

This clonotype has just a few counts. This sequence joins TRBV29-1 and TRBJ2-7; 7 bases map to TRBD2. With 4 bases clipped from V and 2 bases from J, the junction kept 2 bases outside the gene matches. This CDR3 comprises 12 residues. The germline CDR1 and CDR2 sequences are SQVTM and ANQGSEA. CDR3 protein: CSVVGGTYEQYF. DNA for the CDR3: TGCAGCGTTGTGGGGGGGACCTACGAGCAGTACTTC.

V usage is TRBV30 and J usage is TRBJ2-7, with 7 bases identical to TRBD2. Unmatched junction bases numbered 10, after V lost 0 bases and J lost 5 bases. CDR3 length equals 15 residues. Germline values: CDR1 GTSNPN, CDR2 SVGIG (reference sequence). CDR3 sequence (DNA): TGTGCCTGGAGTGTGACGGGAGGAACGTTCAACGAGCAGTACTTC. It translates to CAWSVTGGTFNEQYF.

This clonotype has a count of ten or more. The chain joins TRBV12-3 or TRBV12-4 to TRBJ2-7; TRBD2 might be the D (7 bases). The CDR3 totals 14 residues. V was pared by 5 bases and J by 4 bases, with 15 bases between. The chain's CDR3 is CASSEGGRIYEQYF. For the CDR3, the DNA is TGTGCCAGCAGTGAGGGGGGGAGGATATACGAGCAGTACTTC.

This clonotype has just a few counts. The V and J genes are TRBV27 and TRBJ2-7; unclear D gene. The CDR3 consists of 13 residues. Germline loops: CDR1 MNHEY, CDR2 SMNVEV (reference sequence). Trimming left V 6 bases short and J 0 bases short, with 9 bases between. The CDR3 loop reads CASRVGYSYEQYF. Here the CDR3 DNA reads TGTGCCAGCAGAGTGGGGTACTCCTACGAGCAGTACTTC.

J is TRBJ2-1 and V is TRBV5-1; 10 bases line up with TRBD2. This CDR3 has 17 amino acids. J lost 2 bases, V lost 1 base, and 6 bases had no gene match. The germline V gene has CDR1 SGHRS and CDR2 YFSETQ. The DNA for the CDR3 is TGCGCCAGCAGCTTGCTCGCTAGCGGGGGCCCCTACAATGAGCAGTTCTTC. This codes for CASSLLASGGPYNEQFF.

V usage is TRBV27 and J usage is TRBJ2-7, with D possibly being TRBD2 (5 bases). This CDR3 is built from 16 residues. CDR1 is MNHEY, CDR2 SMNVEV, per germline (reference sequence). With 3 bases removed from V and 2 bases from J, the gap between germline ends came to 17 bases. CDR3 sequence reads: CASSLTKRWLTYEQYF. The DNA for the CDR3 is TGTGCCAGCAGTTTGACCAAGCGGTGGTTAACCTACGAGCAGTACTTC.

The rearrangement joins TRBV6-2 or TRBV6-3 to TRBJ2-3; D gene unclear. V was trimmed by 1 base and J by 4 bases, leaving 12 bases between them. Germline-derived CDR1 and CDR2 are MNHEY and SVGEGT. This CDR3 has 15 amino acids. CDR3 region: CASSYFLVAADTQYF. The CDR3 region has the DNA TGTGCCAGCAGTTACTTCCTCGTTGCCGCAGATACGCAGTATTTT.

This clonotype was picked up a small number of times. J is TRBJ1-1 and V is TRBV9; 7 positions agree with TRBD1. Germline V lookup: CDR1 SGDLS, CDR2 YYNGEE. Losses at the gene ends were 3 bases for V and 0 bases for J; bases not matched to a gene: 5. The CDR3 is 15 amino acids. The CDR3 spells CASSAWDSLNTEAFF. CDR3 sequence (DNA): TGTGCCAGCAGCGCCTGGGACAGCTTGAACACTGAAGCTTTCTTT.

The chain links TRBV20-1 to TRBJ2-5, with 8 bases identical to TRBD2. J lost 0 bases, V lost 3 bases, and 3 bases had no gene match. The CDR3 extends over 14 amino acids. Germline loops: CDR1 DFQATT, CDR2 SNEGSKA (reference sequence). Written as DNA, the CDR3 is TGCAGTGCTAGCGGAGCGGGAGACCAAGAGACCCAGTACTTC. This encodes CSASGAGDQETQYF.

The chain is built from TRBV7-8 and TRBJ1-2, with TRBD1 matching over 9 bases. Germline-derived CDR1 and CDR2 are SGHVS and FQNEAQ. This CDR3 contains 15 residues. Trimming took 4 bases from V and 3 from J; bases not matched to a gene: 6. The CDR3 reads CASSYPGQGHYGYTF. CDR3 bases: TGTGCCAGCAGCTACCCGGGACAGGGACACTATGGCTACACCTTC.

This chain links TRBV5-1 with TRBJ2-1, with D maybe TRBD2 (6 bases). Germline-derived CDR1 and CDR2 are SGHRS and YFSETQ. The CDR3 extends over 15 amino acids. V gave up 3 bases and J gave up 4 bases, with 14 bases separating them. The CDR3 DNA follows: TGCGCCAGCAGCTACCGGGACTCCGGTTACAATGAGCAGTTCTTC. This gives the protein CASSYRDSGYNEQFF.

This clonotype was picked up a small number of times. The rearrangement uses TRBV29-1 and TRBJ2-7, with D unclear. The CDR3 has 11 amino acids. The germline gives CDR1 SQVTM, CDR2 ANQGSEA. V lost 4 bases, J lost 1 base, and 5 bases lay in between. The CDR3 here is CSVVLSYEQYF. CDR3 DNA: TGCAGCGTTGTGTTATCCTACGAGCAGTACTTC.

This clonotype showed up just a few times. The J gene is TRBJ1-3, the V gene TRBV5-1; 8 bases fit TRBD1. This CDR3 is 18 amino acids long. V gave up 0 bases and J gave up 0 bases; unmatched junction bases: 8. Germline V CDR1 and CDR2: SGHRS, YFSETQ. CDR3 sequence: CASSLGGTGPSSGNTIYF. CDR3 DNA: TGCGCCAGCAGCTTGGGCGGGACAGGTCCTAGCTCTGGAAACACCATATATTTT. Variable domain in full (rest from reference TRBV5-1 and TRBJ1-3): KAGVTQTPRYLIKTRGQQVTLSCSPISGHRSVSWYQQTPGQGLQFLFEYFSETQRNKGNFPGRFSGRQFSNSRSEMNVSTLELGDSALYLCASSLGGTGPSSGNTIYFGEGSWLTVV.

The V and J genes are TRBV4-2 and TRBJ1-1, with D maybe TRBD1 (5 bases). Germline loops: CDR1 LGHNA, CDR2 YNFKEQ. The V gene lost 1 base and the J gene lost 0 bases, with 9 bases spanning the gap. The CDR3 loop spans 15 amino acids. CDR3 sequence reads: CASSQGDGLNTEAFF. The CDR3 coding sequence is TGTGCCAGCAGCCAAGGGGACGGATTGAACACTGAAGCTTTCTTT.

This chain uses TRBV7-2 with TRBJ2-7; D remains ambiguous. V lost 1 base and J lost 5, with 12 bases in between. From germline, CDR1 is SGHTA and CDR2 FQGNSA. This CDR3 has 14 residues. CDR3 nucleotide sequence: TGTGCCAGCAGCTTAGTACCGTTACAGAACGAGCAGTACTTC. Translation: CASSLVPLQNEQYF.

The chain combines TRBV5-1 with TRBJ2-3; D is unclear. V lost 0 bases and J lost 1, with 12 bases in between. The CDR3 loop spans 16 amino acids. Per the germline V gene, CDR1 is SGHRS and CDR2 is YFSETQ. The DNA of the CDR3 is TGCGCCAGCAGCTTGGGACGGGCTCGGGGCACAGATACGCAGTATTTT. This codes for CASSLGRARGTDTQYF.

The V call is TRBV23-1, the J call TRBJ2-7; D is possibly TRBD1 (6 bases). TRBV23-1 is an open reading frame whose function is uncertain. This CDR3 comprises 18 residues. Trimming left V 0 bases short and J 5 bases short, with 23 bases between. The chain's CDR3 is CASSQSWQGPPFNHEQYF. Written as DNA, the CDR3 is TGCGCCAGCAGTCAATCGTGGCAGGGGCCGCCCTTCAATCACGAGCAGTACTTC.

This clonotype has just a few counts. This sequence joins TRBV20-1 and TRBJ2-1; no definite D call. CDR3 size: 12 residues. Germline CDR1 is DFQATT and CDR2 is SNEGSKA (reference sequence). V was clipped by 4 bases and J by 7 bases, with 11 bases between them. The CDR3 DNA sequence: TGCAGTGCTATTAAAGCCCGTAATGAGCAGTTCTTC. This gives the protein CSAIKARNEQFF.

V and J are TRBV7-9 and TRBJ2-1; perhaps TRBD2 as D (5 bases). The CDR3 has 15 residues. Germline CDR1 is SEHNR and CDR2 is FQNEAQ (reference sequence). V was clipped by 1 base and J by 4 bases, with 11 bases between them. The CDR3 sequence is CASSLGGRGYNEQFF. The CDR3 DNA follows: TGTGCCAGCAGCTTAGGGGGAAGAGGGTACAATGAGCAGTTCTTC.

A few counts support this clonotype. This chain uses TRBV12-5 with TRBJ2-1; D is uncertain. The CDR3 runs 12 residues. The ends were cut back, 0 bases at V and 9 bases at J, with 6 bases in the middle. Germline-derived CDR1 and CDR2 are LGHNT and FRNRAP. The DNA for the CDR3 is TGTGCTAGTGGTTTGGTAGCGAGTGAGCAGTTCTTC. It encodes CASGLVASEQFF.

The V gene is TRBV20-1, the J gene TRBJ2-1, with 13 bases aligning to TRBD2. V was pared by 5 bases and J by 7 bases, with 5 bases of the junction left unmatched. The CDR3 is 14 residues long. Germline CDR1 reads DFQATT; CDR2 reads SNEGSKA (reference sequence). The CDR3 DNA reads TGCAGTGCTGCGGGGACTAGCGGGGTTAATGAGCAGTTCTTC. It codes for CSAAGTSGVNEQFF.

J is TRBJ2-1 and V is TRBV11-2, with 7 nucleotides matching TRBD2. V shed 6 bases and J 1 base; nucleotides not matched to a gene: 12. The CDR3 is 17 residues long. The germline V gene encodes CDR1 SGHAT and CDR2 FQNNGV. The CDR3 is CASSRTSPGGSYNEQFF. The DNA of the CDR3 is TGTGCCAGCAGTCGGACTAGTCCGGGGGGATCCTACAATGAGCAGTTCTTC.

A few counts support this clonotype. This chain links TRBV6-5 with TRBJ2-3, with 7 bases that match TRBD1. The germline gives CDR1 MNHEY, CDR2 SVGAGI. This CDR3 is built from 15 residues. Trimming at V came to 2 bases and at J to 5 bases, leaving 7 bases not matched to a gene. The DNA of the CDR3 is TGTGCCAGCAGTTACGAGGGGGCGAGTGGAGATACGCAGTATTTT. This gives the protein CASSYEGASGDTQYF.

The V and J genes are TRBV12-3 or TRBV12-4 and TRBJ1-2; D gene ambiguous. The V and J ends lost 3 bases and 4 bases respectively, with 15 bases between them. This CDR3 region has 15 residues. CDR3: CASSFGLLTSYGYTF. The DNA of the CDR3 is TGTGCCAGCAGTTTCGGACTGCTCACCTCCTATGGCTACACCTTC.